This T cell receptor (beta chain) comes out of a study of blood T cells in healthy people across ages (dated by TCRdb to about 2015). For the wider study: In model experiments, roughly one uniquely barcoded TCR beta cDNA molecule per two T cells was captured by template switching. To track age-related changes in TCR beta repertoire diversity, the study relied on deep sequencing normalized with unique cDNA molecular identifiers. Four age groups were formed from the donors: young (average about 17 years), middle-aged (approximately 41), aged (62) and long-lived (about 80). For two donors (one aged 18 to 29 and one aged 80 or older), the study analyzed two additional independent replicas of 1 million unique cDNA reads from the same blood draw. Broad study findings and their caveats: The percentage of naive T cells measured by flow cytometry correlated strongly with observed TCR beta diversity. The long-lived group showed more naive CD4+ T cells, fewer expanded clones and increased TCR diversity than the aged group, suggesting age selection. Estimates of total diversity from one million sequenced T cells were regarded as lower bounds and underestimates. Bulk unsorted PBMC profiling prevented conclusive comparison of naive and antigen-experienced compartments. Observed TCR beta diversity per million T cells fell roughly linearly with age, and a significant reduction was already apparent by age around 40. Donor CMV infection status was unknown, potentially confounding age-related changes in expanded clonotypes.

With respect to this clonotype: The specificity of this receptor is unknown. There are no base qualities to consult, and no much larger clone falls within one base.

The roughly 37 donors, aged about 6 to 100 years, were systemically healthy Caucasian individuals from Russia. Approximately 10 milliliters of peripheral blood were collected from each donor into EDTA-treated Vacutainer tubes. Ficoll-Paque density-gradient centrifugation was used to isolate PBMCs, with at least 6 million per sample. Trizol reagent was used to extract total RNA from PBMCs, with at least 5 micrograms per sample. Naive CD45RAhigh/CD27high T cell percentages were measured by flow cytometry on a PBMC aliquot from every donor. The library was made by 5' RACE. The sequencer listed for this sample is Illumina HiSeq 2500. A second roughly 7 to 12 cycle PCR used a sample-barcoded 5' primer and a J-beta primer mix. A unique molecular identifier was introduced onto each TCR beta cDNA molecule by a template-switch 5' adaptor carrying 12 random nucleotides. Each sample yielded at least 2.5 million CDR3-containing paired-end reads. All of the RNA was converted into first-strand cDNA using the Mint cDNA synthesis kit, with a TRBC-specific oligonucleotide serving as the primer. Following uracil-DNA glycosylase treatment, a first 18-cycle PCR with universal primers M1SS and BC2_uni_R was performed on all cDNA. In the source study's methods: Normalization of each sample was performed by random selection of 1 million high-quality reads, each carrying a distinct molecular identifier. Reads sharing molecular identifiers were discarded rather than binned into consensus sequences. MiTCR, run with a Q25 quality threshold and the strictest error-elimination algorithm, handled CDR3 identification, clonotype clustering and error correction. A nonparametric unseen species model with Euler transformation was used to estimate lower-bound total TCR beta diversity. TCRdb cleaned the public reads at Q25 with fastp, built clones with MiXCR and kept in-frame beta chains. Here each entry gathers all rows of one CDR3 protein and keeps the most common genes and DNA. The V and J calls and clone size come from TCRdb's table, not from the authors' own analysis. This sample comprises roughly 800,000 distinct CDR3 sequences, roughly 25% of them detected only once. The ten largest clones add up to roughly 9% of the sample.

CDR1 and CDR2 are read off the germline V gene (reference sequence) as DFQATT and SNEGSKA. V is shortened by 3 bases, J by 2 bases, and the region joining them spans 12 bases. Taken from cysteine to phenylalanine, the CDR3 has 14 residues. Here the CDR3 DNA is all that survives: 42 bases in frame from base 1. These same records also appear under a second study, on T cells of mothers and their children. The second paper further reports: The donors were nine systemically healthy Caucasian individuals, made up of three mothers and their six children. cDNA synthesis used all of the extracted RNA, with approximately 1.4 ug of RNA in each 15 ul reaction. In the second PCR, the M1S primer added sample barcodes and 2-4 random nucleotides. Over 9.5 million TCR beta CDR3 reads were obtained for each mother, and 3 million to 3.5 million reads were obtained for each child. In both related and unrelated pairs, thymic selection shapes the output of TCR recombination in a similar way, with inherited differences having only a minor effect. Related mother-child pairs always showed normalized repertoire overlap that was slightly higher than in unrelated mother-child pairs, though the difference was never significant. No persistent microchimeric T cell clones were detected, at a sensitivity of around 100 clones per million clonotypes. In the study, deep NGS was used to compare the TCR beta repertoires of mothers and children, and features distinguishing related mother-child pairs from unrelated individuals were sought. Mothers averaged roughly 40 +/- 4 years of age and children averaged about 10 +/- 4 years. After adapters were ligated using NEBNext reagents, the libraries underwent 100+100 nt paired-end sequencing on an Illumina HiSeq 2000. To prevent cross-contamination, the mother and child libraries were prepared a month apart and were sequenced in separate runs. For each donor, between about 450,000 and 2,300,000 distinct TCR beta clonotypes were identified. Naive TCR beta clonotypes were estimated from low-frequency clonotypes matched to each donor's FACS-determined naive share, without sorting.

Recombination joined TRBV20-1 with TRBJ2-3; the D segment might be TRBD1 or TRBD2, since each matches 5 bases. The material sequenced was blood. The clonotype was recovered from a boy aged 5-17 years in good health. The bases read TGCAGTGCTAGGGCCGGGGCTGTCACAGATACGCAGTATTTT. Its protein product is CSARAGAVTDTQYF.